A selection of T cell receptor beta chains follows, all from one sample in a study of T-cell reconstitution after alpha-beta-depleted transplantation in children. MiXCR was run by TCRdb on the PCR reads, yielding one entry per CDR3 protein. This table has approximately 980,000 distinct CDR3 sequences, roughly 31% appearing once. The source material was PBMCs, mostly from graft donor cells, sampled 360 days after TCRalphabeta/CD19-depleted stem cell transplant. These receptors were obtained from a boy under two years old who had a stem cell transplant for SCID, so the T cells may come from the graft donor. Each CDR3 is given with its conserved first and last residue. Fields, in order: V gene, clone size, J gene, D gene, CDR3 DNA, CDR3 protein. D genes are given only for firm matches. Not all rows give a size; the values are once, few, many and, for expanded clones, a class.

TRBV7-6	few	TRBJ2-2	.	TGTGCCAGCAGCCCCAAGGGGGGGGCCTTGGACGGGGAGCTGTTTTTT	CASSPKGGALDGELFF
TRBV6-2/TRBV6-3	.	TRBJ2-1	TRBD2	TGTGCCAGCACTTCCGGGGGACTAGGAAGCTATGAGCAGTTCTTC	CASTSGGLGSYEQFF
TRBV6-1	.	TRBJ1-2	.	TGTGCCACCAATCAAGGGGGATCGCACTATGGCTACACCTTC	CATNQGGSHYGYTF
TRBV5-1	.	TRBJ2-7	TRBD1	TGCGCCAGCAGCCCCTACAGGGGAGTAAACCTGTACGAGCAGTACTTC	CASSPYRGVNLYEQYF
TRBV28	.	TRBJ2-3	.	TGTGCCACCAGGTTCAGAGCCACAGATACGCAGTATTTT	CATRFRATDTQYF
TRBV28	few	TRBJ2-3	TRBD2	TGTGCCAGCAGTGAGAGCGGGGGGGCCACAGATACGCAGTATTTT	CASSESGGATDTQYF
TRBV12-3/TRBV12-4	.	TRBJ2-1	TRBD2	TGTGCCAGCGTCCTGACTAGCGGGGTCCTCGGGGAGCAGTTCTTC	CASVLTSGVLGEQFF
TRBV5-1	.	TRBJ2-3	.	TGCGCCAGCAGCTTGGCCTTGGCAGTAAATACGCAGTATTTT	CASSLALAVNTQYF
TRBV5-1	.	TRBJ2-2	.	TGCGCCAGCAGTTACCAGGCGAACACCGGGGAGCTGTTTTTT	CASSYQANTGELFF
TRBV20-1	.	TRBJ2-3	.	TGCAGTGTCTTACGCCCGAAGGGGGGGACAGATACGCAGTATTTT	CSVLRPKGGTDTQYF
TRBV10-3	.	TRBJ1-2	.	TGTGCCATCAGTGAGTCGGGGAGACAGGCCTCATACTATGGCTACACCTTC	CAISESGRQASYYGYTF